A selection of T cell receptor beta chains follows, all from one sample in a study of blood T cell repertoires in COVID-19. Generated by immunoSEQ multiplex PCR, the TCRdb table keeps only in-frame clones and is missing some. The data show about 300,000 clones, about 87% seen once. The specimen was peripheral blood. These receptors were obtained from a woman in her 30s who had recovered from COVID-19. Both conserved end residues are trimmed from each CDR3.

v_gene: TRBV3-1/TRBV3-2; CDR3aa: ASNSRADTQY
v_gene: TRBV5-1; CDR3aa: ASSLVSRDLNEQY
v_gene: TRBV29-1; CDR3aa: SVWTSGVQETQY
v_gene: TRBV19; CDR3aa: ASSMARGGRNNEQF
v_gene: TRBV10-3; CDR3aa: AISEPNRAARSGNTIY
v_gene: TRBV6-2/TRBV6-3; CDR3aa: ASSYSSYQETQY
v_gene: TRBV18; CDR3aa: ASSPPGGKNSPLH
v_gene: TRBV12-3/TRBV12-4; CDR3aa: ATDRAGNTIY
v_gene: TRBV12-3/TRBV12-4; CDR3aa: ASSFLNQPQH
v_gene: TRBV6-2/TRBV6-3; CDR3aa: ASSLPLQGSNTEAF